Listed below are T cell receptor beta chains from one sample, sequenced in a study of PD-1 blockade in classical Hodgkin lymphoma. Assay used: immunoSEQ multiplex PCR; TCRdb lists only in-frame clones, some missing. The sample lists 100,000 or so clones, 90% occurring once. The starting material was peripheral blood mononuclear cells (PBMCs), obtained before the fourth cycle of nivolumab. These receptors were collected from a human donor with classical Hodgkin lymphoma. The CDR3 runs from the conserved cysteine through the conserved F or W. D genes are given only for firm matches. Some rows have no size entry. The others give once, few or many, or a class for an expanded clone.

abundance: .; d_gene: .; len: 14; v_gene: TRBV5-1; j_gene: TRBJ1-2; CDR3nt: TGCGCCAGCAGCTTGGGGGATCGGGTCTATGGCTACACCTTC; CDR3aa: CASSLGDRVYGYTF
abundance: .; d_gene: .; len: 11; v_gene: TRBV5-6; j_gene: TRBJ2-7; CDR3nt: TGTGCCAGCAGCTCCTACGGGCCAGTTCGCTTC; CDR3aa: CASSSYGPVRF
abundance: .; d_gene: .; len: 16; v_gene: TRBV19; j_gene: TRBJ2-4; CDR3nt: TGTGCCAGTAGATCCGGGGATCGGGGGGCCAAAAACATTCAGTACTTC; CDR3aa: CASRSGDRGAKNIQYF
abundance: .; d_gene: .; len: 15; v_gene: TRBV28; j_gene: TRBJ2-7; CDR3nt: TGTGCCAGCAGTCCCTCGGGCGGTGGTACCTACGAGCAGTACTTC; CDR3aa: CASSPSGGGTYEQYF
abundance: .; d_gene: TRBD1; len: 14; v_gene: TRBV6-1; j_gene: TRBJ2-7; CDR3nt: TGTGCCAGCAGCCCCGGACAGGGTGGCTACGAGCAGTACTTC; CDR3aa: CASSPGQGGYEQYF
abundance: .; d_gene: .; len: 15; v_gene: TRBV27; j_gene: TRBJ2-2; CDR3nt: TGTGCCAGCAGTCCCGGGACAAGGAACACCGGGGAGCTGTTTTTT; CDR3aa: CASSPGTRNTGELFF
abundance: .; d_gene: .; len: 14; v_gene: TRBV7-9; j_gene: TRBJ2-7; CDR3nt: TGTGCCAGCAGCTTTTGGACAAGCTCCTACGAGCAGTACTTC; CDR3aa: CASSFWTSSYEQYF
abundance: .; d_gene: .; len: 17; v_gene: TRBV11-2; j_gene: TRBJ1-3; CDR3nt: TGTGCCAGCAGCTTAGAGTTGTCGGCTCCAGATGGAAACACCATATATTTT; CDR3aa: CASSLELSAPDGNTIYF
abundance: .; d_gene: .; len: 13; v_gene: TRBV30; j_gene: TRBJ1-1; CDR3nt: TGTGCCTGGAGTTGGGGTGTCGGCACTGAAGCTTTCTTT; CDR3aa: CAWSWGVGTEAFF
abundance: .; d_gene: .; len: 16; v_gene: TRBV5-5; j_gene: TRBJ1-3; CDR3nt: TGTGCCAGCAGCCCCCGGGGGGTTTTCTCTGGAAACACCATATATTTT; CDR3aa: CASSPRGVFSGNTIYF
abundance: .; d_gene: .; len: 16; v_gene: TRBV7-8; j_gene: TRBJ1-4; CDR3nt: TGTGCCAGCAGCTTAGCGGCAGGCGCAACTAATGAAAAACTGTTTTTT; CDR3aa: CASSLAAGATNEKLFF
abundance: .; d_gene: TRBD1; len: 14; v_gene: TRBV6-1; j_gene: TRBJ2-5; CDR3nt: TGTGCCAGCATGAGGACAGGGGGAAGTGAGACCCAGTACTTC; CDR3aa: CASMRTGGSETQYF
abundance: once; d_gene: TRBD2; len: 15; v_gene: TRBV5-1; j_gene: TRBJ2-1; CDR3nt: TGCGCCAGCAGCTCACCTAGCGGGGGGTACAATGAGCAGTTCTTC; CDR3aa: CASSSPSGGYNEQFF
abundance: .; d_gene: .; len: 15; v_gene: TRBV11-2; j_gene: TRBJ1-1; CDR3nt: TGTGCCAGCACTTGGACAGCCCCCATGAACACTGAAGCTTTCTTT; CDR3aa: CASTWTAPMNTEAFF
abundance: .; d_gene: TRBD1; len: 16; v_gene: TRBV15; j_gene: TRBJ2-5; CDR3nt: TGTGCCACCAGCAGAGGCGATTCAGGGGGTAGAGAGACCCAGTACTTC; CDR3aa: CATSRGDSGGRETQYF
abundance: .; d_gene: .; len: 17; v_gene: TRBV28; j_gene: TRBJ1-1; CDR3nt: TGTGCCAGCAGTTTAGAAGGCTTTGAGGGACTGAGGGATGAAGCTTTCTTT; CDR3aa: CASSLEGFEGLRDEAFF
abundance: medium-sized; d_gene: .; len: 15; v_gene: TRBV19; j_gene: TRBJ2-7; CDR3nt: TGTGCCAGTAGTATAGGCACAGGGTCACCCTACGAGCAGTACTTC; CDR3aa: CASSIGTGSPYEQYF
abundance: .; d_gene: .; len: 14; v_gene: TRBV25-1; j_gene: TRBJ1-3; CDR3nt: TGTGCCAGCAGTACTCGGGACGGTGGAAACACCATATATTTT; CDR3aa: CASSTRDGGNTIYF
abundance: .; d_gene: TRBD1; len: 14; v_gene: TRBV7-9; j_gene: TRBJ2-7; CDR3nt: TGTGCCAGCAGCATCCGACAGGGGTCCTACGAGCAGTACTTC; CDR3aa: CASSIRQGSYEQYF
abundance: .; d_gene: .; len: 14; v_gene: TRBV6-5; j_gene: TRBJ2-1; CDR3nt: TGTGCCAGCAGGGACAGACGCTCCTACAATGAGCAGTTCTTC; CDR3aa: CASRDRRSYNEQFF
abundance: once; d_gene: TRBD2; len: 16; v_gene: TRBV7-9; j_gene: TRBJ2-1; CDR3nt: TGTGCCAGCAGCAGTTTCCTAGCGGGGCTATACAATGAGCAGTTCTTC; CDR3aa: CASSSFLAGLYNEQFF
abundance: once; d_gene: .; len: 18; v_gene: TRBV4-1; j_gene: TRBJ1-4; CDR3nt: TGCGCCAGCAGCCTCTCGGGAGGGAATAGGGATTCGGGTGAAAAACTGTTTTTT; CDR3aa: CASSLSGGNRDSGEKLFF
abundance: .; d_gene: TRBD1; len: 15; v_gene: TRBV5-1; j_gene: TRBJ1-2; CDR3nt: TGCGCCAGCAGCTTGGTCCGGGGCCAGGGGGGTGGCTACACCTTC; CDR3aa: CASSLVRGQGGGYTF
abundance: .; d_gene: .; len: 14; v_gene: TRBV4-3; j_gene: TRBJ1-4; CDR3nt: TGCGCCAGCAGCCAGACCACAGGGTCGGACGGACTGTTTTTT; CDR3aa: CASSQTTGSDGLFF
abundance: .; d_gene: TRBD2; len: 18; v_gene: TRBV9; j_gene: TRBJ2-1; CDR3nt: TGTGCCAGCAGCGCATATCCCTTGCTAGCGGGGGGCTACAATGAGCAGTTCTTC; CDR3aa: CASSAYPLLAGGYNEQFF
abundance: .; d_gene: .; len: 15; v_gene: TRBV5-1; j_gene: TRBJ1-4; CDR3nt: TGCGCCAGCAGCTTAGGACAGACTAACAATGAAAAACTGTTTTTT; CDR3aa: CASSLGQTNNEKLFF
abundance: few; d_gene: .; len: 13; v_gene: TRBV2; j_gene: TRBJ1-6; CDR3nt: TGTGCCAGCAGGACGGAAAATAATTCACCCCTCCACTTT; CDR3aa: CASRTENNSPLHF
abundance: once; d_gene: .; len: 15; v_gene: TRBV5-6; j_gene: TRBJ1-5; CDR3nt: TGTGCCAGCAGCTTGGGTTCCTCAAGCAATCAGCCCCAGCATTTT; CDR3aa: CASSLGSSSNQPQHF
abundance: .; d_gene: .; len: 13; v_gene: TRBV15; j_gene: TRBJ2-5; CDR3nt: TGTGCCACCAGCAGAGATGACCGGGAGACCCAGTACTTC; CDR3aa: CATSRDDRETQYF
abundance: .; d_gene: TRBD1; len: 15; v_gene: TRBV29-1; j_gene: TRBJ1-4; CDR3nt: TGCAGCGTTGAGGAACAGGGGGGATTTGGAGAAAAACTGTTTTTT; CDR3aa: CSVEEQGGFGEKLFF
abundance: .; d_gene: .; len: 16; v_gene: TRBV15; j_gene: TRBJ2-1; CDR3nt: TGTGCCACCAGCAGATACCCAGCGAAGGGGGACAATGAGCAGTTCTTC; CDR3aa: CATSRYPAKGDNEQFF
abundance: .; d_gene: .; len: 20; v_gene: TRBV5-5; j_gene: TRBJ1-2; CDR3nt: TGTGCCAGCAGCTTGGGGGGCTCTGACAGGCGAACCCCACTTAACTATGGCTACACCTTC; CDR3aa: CASSLGGSDRRTPLNYGYTF
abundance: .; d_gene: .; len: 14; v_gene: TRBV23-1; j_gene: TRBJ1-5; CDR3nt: TGCGCCAGCAGTCCGTGCCCAGGGATTCAGCCCCAGCATTTT; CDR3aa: CASSPCPGIQPQHF
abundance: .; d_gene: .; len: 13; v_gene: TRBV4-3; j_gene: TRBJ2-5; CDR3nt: TGCGCCAGCAGCCAAAGGGTATCAGAGACCCAGTACTTC; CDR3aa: CASSQRVSETQYF
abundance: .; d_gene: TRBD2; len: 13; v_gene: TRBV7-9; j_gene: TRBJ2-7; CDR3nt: TGTGCCAGCAATCCTAGCGGGGGGGCCGAGCAGTACTTC; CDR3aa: CASNPSGGAEQYF
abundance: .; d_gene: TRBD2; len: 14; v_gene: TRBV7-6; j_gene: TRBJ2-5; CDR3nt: TGTGCCAGCAGCCCGGGACTATTTCGGGAGACCCAGTACTTC; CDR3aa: CASSPGLFRETQYF
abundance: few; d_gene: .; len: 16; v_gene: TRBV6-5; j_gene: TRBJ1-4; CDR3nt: TGTGCCAGCAGTTGGGATAAAACAGGGAGTAATGAAAAACTGTTTTTT; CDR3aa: CASSWDKTGSNEKLFF
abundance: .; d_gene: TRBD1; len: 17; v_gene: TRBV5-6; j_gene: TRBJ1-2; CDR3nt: TGTGCCAGCAGCTTGGCGTTCGGGACAGGGGGTGTCTATGGCTACACCTTC; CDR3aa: CASSLAFGTGGVYGYTF
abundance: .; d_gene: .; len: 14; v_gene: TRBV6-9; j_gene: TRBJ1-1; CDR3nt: TGTGCCAGCAGTTACAGGGGCGCAAACACTGAAGCTTTCTTT; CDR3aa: CASSYRGANTEAFF
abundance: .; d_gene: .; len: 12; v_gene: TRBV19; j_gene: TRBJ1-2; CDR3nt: TGTGCCAGTAGTATACAGTTAAGCGGCTACACCTTC; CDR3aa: CASSIQLSGYTF
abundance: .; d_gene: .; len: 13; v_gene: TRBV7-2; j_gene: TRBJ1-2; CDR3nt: TGTGCCAGCAGCTCCGCTGTCCGCTATGGCTACACCTTC; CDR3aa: CASSSAVRYGYTF
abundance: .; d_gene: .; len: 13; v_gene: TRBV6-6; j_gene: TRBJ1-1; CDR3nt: TGTGCCGAGTCCACCTCTATGAACACTGAAGCTTTCTTT; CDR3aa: CAESTSMNTEAFF
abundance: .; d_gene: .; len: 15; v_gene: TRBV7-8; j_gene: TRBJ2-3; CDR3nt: TGTGCCAGCAGCTTAGCCCACACCCTCTCAGATACGCAGTATTTT; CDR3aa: CASSLAHTLSDTQYF
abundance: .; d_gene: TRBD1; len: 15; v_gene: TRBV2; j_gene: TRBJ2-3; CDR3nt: TGTGCCAGCAGTGCTTGGACAGGGAACACAGATACGCAGTATTTT; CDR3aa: CASSAWTGNTDTQYF
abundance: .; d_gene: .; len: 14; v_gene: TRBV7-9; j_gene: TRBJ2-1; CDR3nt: TGTGCCAGCAGCTTAGAGGGCAACTACAATGAGCAGTTCTTC; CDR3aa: CASSLEGNYNEQFF
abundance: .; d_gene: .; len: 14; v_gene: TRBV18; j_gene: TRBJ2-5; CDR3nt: TGTGCCAGCTCACCAGACGGAGGGAAGGAGGCCCAGTACTTC; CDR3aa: CASSPDGGKEAQYF
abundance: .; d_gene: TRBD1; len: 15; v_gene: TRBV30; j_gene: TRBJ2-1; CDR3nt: TGTGCCTGGAGTACCGGACAGGGGACCTACAATGAGCAGTTCTTC; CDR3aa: CAWSTGQGTYNEQFF